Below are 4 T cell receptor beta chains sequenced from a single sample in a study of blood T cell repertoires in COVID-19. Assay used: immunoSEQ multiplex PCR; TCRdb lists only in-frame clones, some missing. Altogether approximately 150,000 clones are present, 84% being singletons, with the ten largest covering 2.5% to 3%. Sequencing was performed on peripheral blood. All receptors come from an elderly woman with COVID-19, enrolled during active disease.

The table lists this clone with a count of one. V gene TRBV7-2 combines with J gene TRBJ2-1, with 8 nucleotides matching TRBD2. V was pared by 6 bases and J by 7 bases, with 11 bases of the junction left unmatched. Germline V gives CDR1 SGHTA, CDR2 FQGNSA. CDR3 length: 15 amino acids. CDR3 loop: CASSRGGPGRNEQFF. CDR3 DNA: TGTGCCAGCAGTCGCGGGGGGCCCGGAAGAAATGAGCAGTTCTTC. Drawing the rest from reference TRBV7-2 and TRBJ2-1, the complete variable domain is GAGVSQSPSNKVTEKGKDVELRCDPISGHTALYWYRQSLGQGLEFLIYFQGNSAPDKSGLPSDRFSAERTGGSVSTLTIQRTQQEDSAVYLCASSRGGPGRNEQFFGPGTRLTVL.

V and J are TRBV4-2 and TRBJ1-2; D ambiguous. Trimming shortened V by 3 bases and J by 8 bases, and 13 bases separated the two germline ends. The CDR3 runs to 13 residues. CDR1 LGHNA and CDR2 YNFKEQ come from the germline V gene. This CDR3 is CASSQIGLLGYTF. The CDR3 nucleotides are TGTGCCAGCAGCCAGATCGGACTTCTAGGCTACACCTTC.

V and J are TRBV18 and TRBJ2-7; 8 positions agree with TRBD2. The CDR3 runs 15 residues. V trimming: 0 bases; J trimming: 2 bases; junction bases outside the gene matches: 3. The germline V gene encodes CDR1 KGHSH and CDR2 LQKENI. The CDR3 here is CASSPPSGRAYEQYF. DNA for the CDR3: TGTGCCAGCTCACCACCTTCCGGGAGGGCCTACGAGCAGTACTTC.

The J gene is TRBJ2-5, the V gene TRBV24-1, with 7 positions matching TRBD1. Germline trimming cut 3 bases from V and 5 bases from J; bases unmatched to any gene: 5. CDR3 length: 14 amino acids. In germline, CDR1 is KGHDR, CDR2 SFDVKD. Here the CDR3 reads CATSDPSGGETQYF. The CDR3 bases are TGTGCCACCAGTGATCCTTCAGGGGGTGAGACCCAGTACTTC.